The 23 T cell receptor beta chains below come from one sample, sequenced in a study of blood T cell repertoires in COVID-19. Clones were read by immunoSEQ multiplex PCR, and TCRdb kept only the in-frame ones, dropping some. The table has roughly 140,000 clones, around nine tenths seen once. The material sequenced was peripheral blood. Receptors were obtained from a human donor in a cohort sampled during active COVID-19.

CDR3 bases: TGCAGCGTAGACACTAGCGGGAGCACAGATACGCAGTATTTT. Translation gives CSVDTSGSTDTQYF. The chain uses TRBV29-1 and TRBJ2-3; 9 bases are shared with TRBD2. Unmatched junction bases numbered 4, after V lost 6 bases and J lost 0 bases. The CDR3 consists of 14 residues. Germline V gene sequence: CDR1 SQVTM, CDR2 ANQGSEA.

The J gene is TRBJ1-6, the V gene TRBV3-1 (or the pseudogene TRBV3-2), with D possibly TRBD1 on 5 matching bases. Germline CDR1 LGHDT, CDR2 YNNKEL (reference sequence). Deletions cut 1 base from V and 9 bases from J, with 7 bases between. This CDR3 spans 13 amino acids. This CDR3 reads CASSQAGGSPLHF. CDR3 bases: TGTGCCAGCAGCCAAGCGGGGGGTTCACCCCTCCACTTT.

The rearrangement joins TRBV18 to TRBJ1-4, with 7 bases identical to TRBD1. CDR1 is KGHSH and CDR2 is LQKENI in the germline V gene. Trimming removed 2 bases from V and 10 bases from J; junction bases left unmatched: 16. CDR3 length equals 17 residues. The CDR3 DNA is TGTGCCAGCTCACCAGGACAGGTCCTTGCCCCGGGTGTAAAACTGTTTTTT. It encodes CASSPGQVLAPGVKLFF.

The chain's CDR3 is CASSSTGGAYEQYF. The CDR3 DNA reads as TGCGCCAGCAGCTCGACAGGGGGTGCATACGAGCAGTACTTC. The chain joins TRBV5-1 to TRBJ2-7; 9 nucleotides align to TRBD1. Germline V gene data show CDR1 as SGHRS and CDR2 as YFSETQ. The J segment lost 4 bases and the V segment lost 3 bases, leaving 5 bases of the junction unmatched. The CDR3 contains 14 residues.

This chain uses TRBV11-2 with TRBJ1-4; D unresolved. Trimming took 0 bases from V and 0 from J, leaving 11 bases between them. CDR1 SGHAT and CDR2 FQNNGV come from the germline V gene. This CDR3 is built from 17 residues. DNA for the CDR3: TGTGCCAGCAGCTTAGATTTTTACGGGACAACTAATGAAAAACTGTTTTTT. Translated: CASSLDFYGTTNEKLFF.

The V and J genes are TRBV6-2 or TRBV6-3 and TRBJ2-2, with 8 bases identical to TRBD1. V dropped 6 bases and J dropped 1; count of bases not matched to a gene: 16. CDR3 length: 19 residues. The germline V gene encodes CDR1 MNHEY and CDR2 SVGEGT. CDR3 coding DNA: TGTGCCAGCAGCGACGCGGCAGGGGGCGGGTTACGGAACACCGGGGAGCTGTTTTTT. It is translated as CASSDAAGGGLRNTGELFF.

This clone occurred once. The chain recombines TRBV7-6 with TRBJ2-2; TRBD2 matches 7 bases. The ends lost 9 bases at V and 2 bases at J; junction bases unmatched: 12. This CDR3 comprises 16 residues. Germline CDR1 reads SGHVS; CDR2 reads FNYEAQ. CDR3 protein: CASGRGVAGNTGELFF. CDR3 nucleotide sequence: TGTGCCAGTGGGAGGGGAGTAGCGGGTAACACCGGGGAGCTGTTTTTT.

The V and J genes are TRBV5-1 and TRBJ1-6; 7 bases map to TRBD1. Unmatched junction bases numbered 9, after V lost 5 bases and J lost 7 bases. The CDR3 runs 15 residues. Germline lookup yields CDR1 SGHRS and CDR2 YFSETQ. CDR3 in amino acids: CASRPEGASNSPLHF. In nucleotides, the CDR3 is TGCGCCAGCAGGCCTGAGGGGGCTAGCAATTCACCCCTCCACTTT.

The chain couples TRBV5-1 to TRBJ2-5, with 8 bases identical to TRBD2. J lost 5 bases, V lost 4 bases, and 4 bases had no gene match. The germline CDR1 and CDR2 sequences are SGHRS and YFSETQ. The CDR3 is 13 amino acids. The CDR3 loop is CASSAGLGETQYF. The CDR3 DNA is TGCGCCAGCAGCGCGGGACTAGGGGAGACCCAGTACTTC. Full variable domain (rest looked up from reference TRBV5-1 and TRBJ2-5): KAGVTQTPRYLIKTRGQQVTLSCSPISGHRSVSWYQQTPGQGLQFLFEYFSETQRNKGNFPGRFSGRQFSNSRSEMNVSTLELGDSALYLCASSAGLGETQYFGPGTRLLVL.

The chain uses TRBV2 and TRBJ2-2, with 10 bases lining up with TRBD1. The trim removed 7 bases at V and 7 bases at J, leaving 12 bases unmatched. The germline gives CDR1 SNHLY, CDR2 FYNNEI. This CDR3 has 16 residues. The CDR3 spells CASNQDRGRGGGELFF. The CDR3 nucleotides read TGTGCCAGCAACCAAGACAGGGGGCGCGGTGGCGGGGAGCTGTTTTTT.

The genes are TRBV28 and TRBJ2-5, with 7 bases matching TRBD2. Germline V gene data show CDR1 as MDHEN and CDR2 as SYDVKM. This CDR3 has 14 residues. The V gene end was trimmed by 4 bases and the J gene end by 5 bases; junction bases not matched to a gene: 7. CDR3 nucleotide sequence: TGTGCCAGCAGTTCCACGACTAGCAGCGAGACCCAGTACTTC. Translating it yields CASSSTTSSETQYF.

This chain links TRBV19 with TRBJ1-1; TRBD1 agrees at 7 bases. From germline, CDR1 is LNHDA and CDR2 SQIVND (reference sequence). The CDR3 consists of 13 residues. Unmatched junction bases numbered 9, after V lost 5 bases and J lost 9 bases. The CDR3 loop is CASSPSRGRQAFF. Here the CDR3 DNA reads TGTGCCAGTAGTCCATCAAGGGGGCGACAAGCTTTCTTT.

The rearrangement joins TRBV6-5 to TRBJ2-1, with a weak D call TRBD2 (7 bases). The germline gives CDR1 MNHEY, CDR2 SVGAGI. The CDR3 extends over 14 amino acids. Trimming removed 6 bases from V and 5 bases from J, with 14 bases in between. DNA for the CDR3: TGTGCCAGCAGAAGGGGGGGTCGGGACAATGAGCAGTTCTTC. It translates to CASRRGGRDNEQFF.

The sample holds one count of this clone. CDR3 sequence reads: CASSRQDGYTF. The CDR3 DNA sequence: TGTGCCAGCAGCCGACAGGATGGCTACACCTTC. The gene calls are TRBV6-2 or TRBV6-3 and TRBJ1-2; D may be TRBD1 (6 bases). In germline, CDR1 is MNHEY, CDR2 SVGEGT. V lost 6 bases and J 6 bases, leaving 8 bases between the germline ends. The CDR3 length is 11 residues.

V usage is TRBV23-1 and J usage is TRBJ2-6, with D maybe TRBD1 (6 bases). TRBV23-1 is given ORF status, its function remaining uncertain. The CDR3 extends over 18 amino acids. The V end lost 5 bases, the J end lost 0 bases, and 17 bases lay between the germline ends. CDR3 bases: TGCGCCAGCAGTAGGGGACATCAACCCCTCTCTGGGGCCAACGTCCTGACTTTC. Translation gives CASSRGHQPLSGANVLTF.

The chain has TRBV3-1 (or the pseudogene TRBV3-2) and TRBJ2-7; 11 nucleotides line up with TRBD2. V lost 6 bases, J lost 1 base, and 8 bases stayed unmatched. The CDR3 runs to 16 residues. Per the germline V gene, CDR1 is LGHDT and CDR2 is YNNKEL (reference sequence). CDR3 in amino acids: CASREITSGSSYEQYF. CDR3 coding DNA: TGTGCCAGCAGGGAAATCACTAGCGGGAGTTCCTACGAGCAGTACTTC.

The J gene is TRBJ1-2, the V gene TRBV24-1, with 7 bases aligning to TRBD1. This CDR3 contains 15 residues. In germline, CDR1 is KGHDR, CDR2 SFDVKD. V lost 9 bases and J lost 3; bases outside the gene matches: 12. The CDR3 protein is CATSEPGTEDYGYTF. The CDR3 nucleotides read TGTGCCACCTCTGAACCGGGGACAGAAGACTATGGCTACACCTTC.

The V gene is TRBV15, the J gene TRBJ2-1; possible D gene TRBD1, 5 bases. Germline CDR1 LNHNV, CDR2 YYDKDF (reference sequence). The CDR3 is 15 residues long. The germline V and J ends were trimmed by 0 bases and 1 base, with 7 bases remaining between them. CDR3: CATSRDRGSYNEQFF. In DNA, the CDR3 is TGTGCCACCAGCAGAGATAGGGGATCCTACAATGAGCAGTTCTTC.

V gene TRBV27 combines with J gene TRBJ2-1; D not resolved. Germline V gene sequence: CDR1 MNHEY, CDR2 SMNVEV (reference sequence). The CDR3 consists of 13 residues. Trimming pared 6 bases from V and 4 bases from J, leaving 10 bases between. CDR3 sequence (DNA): TGTGCCAGCAGCGTTGCCAGGTACAATGAGCAGTTCTTC. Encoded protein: CASSVARYNEQFF.

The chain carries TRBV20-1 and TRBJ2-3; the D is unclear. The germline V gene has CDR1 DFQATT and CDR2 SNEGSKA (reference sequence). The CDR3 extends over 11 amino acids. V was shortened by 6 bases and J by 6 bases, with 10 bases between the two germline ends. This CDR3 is CSAAPRDTQYF. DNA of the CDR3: TGCAGTGCGGCACCCAGGGATACGCAGTATTTT.

CDR3 nucleotide sequence: TGTGCCAGCAGCCCACTAGGGAGGCTCCTGCAGTTCTTC. Protein: CASSPLGRLLQFF. The gene calls are TRBV12-1 and TRBJ2-1; no check of the table's D call, TRBD2, against the DNA was made. TRBV12-1 corresponds to a pseudogene. There are 13 residues in the CDR3.

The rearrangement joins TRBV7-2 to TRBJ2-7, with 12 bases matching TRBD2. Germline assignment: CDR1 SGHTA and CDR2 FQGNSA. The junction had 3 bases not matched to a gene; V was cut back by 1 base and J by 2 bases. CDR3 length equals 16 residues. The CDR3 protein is CASSLGRLAGAYEQYF. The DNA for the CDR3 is TGTGCCAGCAGCTTAGGGAGACTAGCGGGGGCCTACGAGCAGTACTTC.

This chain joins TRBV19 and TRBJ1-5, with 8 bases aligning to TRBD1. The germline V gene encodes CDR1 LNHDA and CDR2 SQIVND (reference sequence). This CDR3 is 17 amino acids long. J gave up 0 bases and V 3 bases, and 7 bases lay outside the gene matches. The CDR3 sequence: CASSIARTGNSNQPQHF. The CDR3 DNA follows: TGTGCCAGTAGTATTGCGAGGACAGGGAATAGCAATCAGCCCCAGCATTTT.